This TCR beta chain stems from a study of shared clonotypes between healthy human individuals. With regard to this clone: The antigen remains undetermined.

Division of CD4+ cells produced a CD45RA+ naive subset and a CD45RA-negative memory subset. General observations from the study: Rarefaction gave evidence that sorted-subset sequencing remained incomplete despite large depth.

CDR1 is SGHAT and CDR2 is FQNNGV in the germline V gene. The CDR3 contains 18 residues. Unmatched junction bases numbered 9, after V lost 2 bases and J lost 0 bases. Sequenced by immunoSEQ multiplex PCR; TCRdb stores in-frame clones only, minus some. The table records about 2.5 million clones, around 90% of them present only once. The sequenced material came from naive CD4+ T cells from PBMCs. Subset given: CD45RA+ positively selected. The TCR was taken from a man aged 18 to 35 in good health. Some clones in this sample may be carry-over from other donors' samples. The chain carries TRBV11-2 and TRBJ2-2; 7 positions agree with TRBD2. CDR3 DNA: TGTGCCAGCAGCTTACGGTTTTGGCGGGAGACGAACACCGGGGAGCTGTTTTTT. Translating it yields CASSLRFWRETNTGELFF.